Each of the 3 T cell receptor beta chains below was sequenced from the same sample in a study of blood T cell repertoires in COVID-19. Assay used: immunoSEQ multiplex PCR; TCRdb lists only in-frame clones, some missing. The sample consists of 150,000 to 200,000 clones, 81% of them appearing once. Sequencing used peripheral blood. These receptor sequences come from a man in his fifties or sixties with active or convalescent COVID-19.

The V and J genes are TRBV12-3 or TRBV12-4 and TRBJ2-1; no clear D. The CDR3 totals 12 residues. The V gene lost 5 bases and the J gene lost 11 bases, with 13 bases spanning the gap. The CDR3 here is CASSELLLKQFF. CDR3 sequence (DNA): TGTGCCAGCAGTGAGCTCCTTCTTAAGCAGTTCTTC.

CDR3 loop: CASSLVVGDTEAFF. The DNA for the CDR3 is TGCGCCAGCAGCTTGGTAGTCGGGGACACTGAAGCTTTCTTT. The rearrangement links TRBV5-1 to TRBJ1-1; D gene uncertain. V dropped 0 bases and J dropped 3 bases, with 9 bases sitting between them. The CDR3 is made up of 14 amino acids. Looked up from germline, CDR1 is SGHRS and CDR2 is YFSETQ.

This chain uses TRBV9 with TRBJ1-1; no firm D call. CDR1 is SGDLS, CDR2 YYNGEE, per germline. The CDR3 has 13 residues. V was trimmed by 7 bases and J by 1 base, leaving 11 bases between them. CDR3 bases: TGTGCCAGCGGGCGAGGAGGGAACACTGAAGCTTTCTTT. It encodes CASGRGGNTEAFF.